These 14 T cell receptor beta chains share one sample of origin, sequenced in a study of cytomegalovirus exposure and HLA in healthy donors. Amplification used 60 Vbeta primers and 13 Jbeta primers. TCRdb's copy holds only in-frame clones and misses some; the assay was immunoSEQ multiplex PCR. The sample lists around 180,000 clones, about 81% occurring once. What was sequenced was PBMCs. These receptors originate from a woman under 30 in good health and CMV-seropositive.

This rearrangement joins TRBV4-1 to TRBJ1-2; TRBD1 matches 9 bases. Unmatched junction bases numbered 16, after V lost 4 bases and J lost 4 bases. The germline V gene has CDR1 MGHRA and CDR2 YSYEKL. The CDR3 loop spans 18 amino acids. The CDR3 sequence is CASSLLDRGPEFGYGYTF. In nucleotides, the CDR3 is TGCGCCAGCAGCCTCCTGGACAGGGGCCCGGAGTTTGGCTATGGCTACACCTTC.

This clone has more than one count but fewer than ten. The CDR3 DNA sequence: TGTGCCAGCAGTGTCCGACAGGGCCAAGAGACCCAGTACTTC. Translation: CASSVRQGQETQYF. V and J are TRBV6-6 and TRBJ2-5, with 7 bases lining up with TRBD1. Trimming removed 5 bases from V and 1 base from J; junction bases left unmatched: 4. The CDR3 loop spans 14 amino acids. Germline CDR1 MNHNY, CDR2 SVGAGI (reference sequence).

In its sample, this clone was seen once. The CDR3, as DNA: TGTGCCAGCAGCTATAGCTCTGGGGCCAACGTCCTGACTTTC. It yields the protein CASSYSSGANVLTF. The V and J genes are TRBV7-2 and TRBJ2-6; D unclear. Germline values: CDR1 SGHTA, CDR2 FQGNSA. The CDR3 runs to 14 residues. V was pared by 4 bases and J by 0 bases, with 4 bases between.

This clone appeared a few times. The V and J genes are TRBV12-5 and TRBJ2-3, with 10 bases aligning to TRBD2. V trimming: 5 bases; J trimming: 2 bases; junction bases outside the gene matches: 7. The CDR3 extends over 16 amino acids. The germline gives CDR1 LGHNT, CDR2 FRNRAP. CDR3 region: CASGLPSGGFTDTQYF. CDR3 sequence (DNA): TGTGCTAGTGGTCTCCCTAGCGGGGGATTCACAGATACGCAGTATTTT.

The V gene is TRBV4-3, the J gene TRBJ2-3; 9 bases align to TRBD2. Germline values: CDR1 LGHNA, CDR2 YSLEER. The CDR3 is 18 residues long. Germline trimming cut 1 base from V and 3 bases from J; bases unmatched to any gene: 11. CDR3 loop: CASSQAQPGLASTDTQYF. CDR3 sequence (DNA): TGCGCCAGCAGCCAAGCTCAACCTGGACTAGCGAGTACAGATACGCAGTATTTT.

This chain links TRBV30 with TRBJ2-2; D may be TRBD1 (6 bases). V lost 1 base to trimming and J lost 7 bases, with 10 bases between them. Looked up from germline, CDR1 is GTSNPN and CDR2 is SVGIG (reference sequence). The CDR3 is 13 amino acids. The CDR3: CAWSEQGYGELFF. The CDR3 coding sequence is TGTGCCTGGAGTGAACAGGGTTACGGGGAGCTGTTTTTT.

The chain couples TRBV11-2 to TRBJ1-2, with D possibly being TRBD1 (6 bases). V was cut by 6 bases and J by 7 bases, with 21 bases left in between. The CDR3 runs to 15 residues. Germline CDR1 and CDR2: SGHAT and FQNNGV. CDR3 DNA sequence: TGTGCCAGCAGTCCCCTCAGGGGCCCGGTTAGTGGCTACACCTTC. It is translated as CASSPLRGPVSGYTF.

V usage is TRBV15 and J usage is TRBJ2-5; 8 bases align to TRBD2. CDR1 is LNHNV, CDR2 YYDKDF, per germline (reference sequence). The ends lost 0 bases at V and 0 bases at J; junction bases unmatched: 3. The CDR3 loop spans 16 amino acids. Here the CDR3 DNA reads TGTGCCACCAGCAGAGATGGTAGCGGGGACCAAGAGACCCAGTACTTC. It yields the protein CATSRDGSGDQETQYF.

The CDR3 DNA sequence: TGTGCCAGTAGCTACAGGTCCTTTGGGGGCTACACCTTC. Its protein product is CASSYRSFGGYTF. V usage is TRBV19 and J usage is TRBJ1-2, with D possibly being TRBD1 (5 bases). Germline CDR1 reads LNHDA; CDR2 reads SQIVND (reference sequence). Trimming removed 6 bases at V and 8 bases at J, with 16 bases between. The CDR3 runs 13 residues.

This chain connects TRBV2 to TRBJ2-3, with a tentative D call TRBD1 (6 bases). Germline loops: CDR1 SNHLY, CDR2 FYNNEI. The germline V and J ends were trimmed by 9 bases and 3 bases, with 19 bases remaining between them. There are 15 residues in the CDR3. The CDR3 protein is CARNPPAGDTDTQYF. The CDR3 bases are TGTGCCAGAAACCCCCCGGCAGGGGATACAGATACGCAGTATTTT.

This sequence joins TRBV19 and TRBJ2-2; no firm D call. The V gene's germline CDR1 is LNHDA and CDR2 SQIVND (reference sequence). Trimming took off 8 bases at V and 2 bases at J, with 3 bases between the two ends. The length of the CDR3 is 11 residues. CDR3 nucleotides: TGTGCCAGTCCAAACACCGGGGAGCTGTTTTTT. Protein product: CASPNTGELFF.

The chain couples TRBV2 to TRBJ2-1; D is undetermined. The length of the CDR3 is 15 residues. Germline values: CDR1 SNHLY, CDR2 FYNNEI. The ends were cut back, 6 bases at V and 1 base at J, with 13 bases in the middle. In DNA form, the CDR3 reads TGTGCCAGCAGGGTAGACACCGGTTCCTACAATGAGCAGTTCTTC. Its protein is CASRVDTGSYNEQFF.

The chain is built from TRBV2 and TRBJ2-5; D possibly corresponds to TRBD2 (6 bases). The length of the CDR3 is 14 residues. V shed 8 bases and J shed 2 bases, with 15 bases lying between them. The germline gives CDR1 SNHLY, CDR2 FYNNEI. The CDR3 region is CASRESEKQETQYF. The DNA of the CDR3 is TGTGCCAGCCGGGAGTCCGAGAAACAAGAGACCCAGTACTTC.

The chain uses TRBV6-1 and TRBJ1-1; D gene uncertain. V lost 6 bases and J 1 base, leaving 9 bases between the germline ends. The V gene's germline CDR1 is MNHNS and CDR2 SASEGT. This CDR3 is 13 amino acids long. The DNA for the CDR3 is TGTGCCAGCAGCCACACAGAGAACACTGAAGCTTTCTTT. It translates to CASSHTENTEAFF.